What follows are 11 T cell receptor beta chains derived from one specimen sequenced in a study of blood T cell repertoires in COVID-19. The repertoire was sequenced with immunoSEQ multiplex PCR; TCRdb's copy has only in-frame clones and lacks some. The sample includes roughly 110,000 clones, more than 80% of them seen just once. Input material: peripheral blood. The origin of the receptors is a woman between 40 and 50 years old with acute or convalescent COVID-19.

J is TRBJ2-3 and V is TRBV6-2 or TRBV6-3, with D possibly TRBD2 on 6 matching bases. CDR3 length equals 15 residues. Germline V gene data show CDR1 as MNHEY and CDR2 as SVGEGT. V shed 2 bases and J shed 1 base, with 10 bases lying between them. CDR3 residues: CASSYVASGTDTQYF. CDR3 bases: TGTGCCAGCAGTTACGTGGCTAGCGGCACAGATACGCAGTATTTT.

The chain joins TRBV30 to TRBJ2-7, with 9 bases matching TRBD1. Trimming at V came to 4 bases and at J to 7 bases, leaving 11 bases not matched to a gene. Germline values: CDR1 GTSNPN, CDR2 SVGIG (reference sequence). The CDR3 runs 14 residues. CDR3 residues: CAWTPGTGLGEQYF. The DNA for the CDR3 is TGTGCCTGGACCCCCGGGACAGGGTTGGGAGAGCAGTACTTC.

V is TRBV2 and J is TRBJ1-4; 7 bases align to TRBD1. The germline gives CDR1 SNHLY, CDR2 FYNNEI. Trimming cost V 6 bases and J 6 bases; bases outside gene matches: 10. The length of the CDR3 is 15 residues. CDR3 region: CASRPTLTGDEKLFF. The CDR3 DNA reads TGTGCCAGCAGACCAACCCTCACAGGGGATGAAAAACTGTTTTTT.

In this sample, this clone turned up once. The rearrangement links TRBV7-9 to TRBJ1-2; D perhaps matches TRBD1 (6 bases). The germline V gene has CDR1 SEHNR and CDR2 FQNEAQ (reference sequence). The length of the CDR3 is 14 residues. V dropped 0 bases and J dropped 3 bases, with 8 bases sitting between them. The CDR3: CASSLAQGHYGYTF. CDR3 nucleotide sequence: TGTGCCAGCAGCTTAGCCCAGGGGCACTATGGCTACACCTTC. Combining the CDR3 with reference TRBV7-9 and TRBJ1-2 gives the whole variable domain DTGVSQNPRHKITKRGQNVTFRCDPISEHNRLYWYRQTLGQGPEFLTYFQNEAQLEKSRLLSDRFSAERPKGSFSTLEIQRTEQGDSAMYLCASSLAQGHYGYTFGSGTRLTVV.

The genes are TRBV9 and TRBJ2-2; 13 nucleotides match TRBD2. CDR1 and CDR2 (germline): SGDLS, YYNGEE. The CDR3 spans 17 residues. The J segment lost 7 bases and the V segment lost 2 bases, leaving 8 bases of the junction unmatched. CDR3 protein: CASSVVGLAGTIGELFF. In DNA form, the CDR3 reads TGTGCCAGCAGCGTCGTGGGACTAGCGGGGACCATCGGGGAGCTGTTTTTT.

The chain is built from TRBV2 and TRBJ1-5; D remains unclear. The V end lost 2 bases, the J end lost 3 bases, and 8 bases lay between the germline ends. This CDR3 comprises 14 residues. CDR1 is SNHLY and CDR2 is FYNNEI in the germline V gene. The CDR3 nucleotides are TGTGCCAGCAGTGAACGCCAGGACAATCAGCCCCAGCATTTT. Amino acids: CASSERQDNQPQHF.

The chain joins TRBV12-3 or TRBV12-4 to TRBJ2-4; D is ambiguous. This CDR3 region has 12 residues. Trimming cost V 3 bases and J 5 bases, with 5 bases left between them. CDR3: CASSFRENIQYF. The DNA of the CDR3 is TGTGCCAGCAGTTTCCGGGAAAACATTCAGTACTTC.

The chain links TRBV9 to TRBJ2-1, with 8 bases identical to TRBD2. Germline loops: CDR1 SGDLS, CDR2 YYNGEE. The V gene end was trimmed by 4 bases and the J gene end by 4 bases; junction bases not matched to a gene: 7. The CDR3 is 15 amino acids. CDR3 loop: CASSPSGGFYNEQFF. The CDR3 coding sequence is TGTGCCAGCAGCCCCAGCGGGGGATTTTACAATGAGCAGTTCTTC.

This chain links TRBV3-1 (or the pseudogene TRBV3-2) with TRBJ1-3; 7 nucleotides match TRBD1. The CDR3 totals 14 residues. Germline V gene lookup returns CDR1 LGHDT and CDR2 YNNKEL (reference sequence). J was trimmed by 6 bases and V by 1 base; bases with no gene match: 3. CDR3 coding DNA: TGTGCCAGCAGCCAAGGACAGGGTAAAAACACCATATATTTT. Its protein product is CASSQGQGKNTIYF.

This sequence joins TRBV24-1 and TRBJ2-3; 10 bases map to TRBD2. This CDR3 region has 15 residues. Germline trimming cut 2 bases from V and 4 bases from J; bases unmatched to any gene: 2. Germline V gene lookup returns CDR1 KGHDR and CDR2 SFDVKD. The CDR3 DNA sequence: TGTGCCACCAGTGATTCGAGCGGGGGGGCAGATACGCAGTATTTT. Protein: CATSDSSGGADTQYF.

This chain joins TRBV11-1 and TRBJ2-2; perhaps TRBD1 as D (5 bases). The V gene's germline CDR1 is SGHAT and CDR2 FQDESV (reference sequence). Trimming took 8 bases from V and 1 from J, leaving 5 bases between them. The CDR3 sequence is 12 residues long. The CDR3 spells CASQGNTGELFF. Here the CDR3 DNA reads TGTGCCAGCCAGGGGAACACCGGGGAGCTGTTTTTT.